This record concerns one T cell receptor beta chain sequence. Its antigen is still unknown. Being one base from a much bigger clone, this may be a read error. The record originates from a study of T cells after yellow fever vaccination. Whole-study results and caveats: Re-detected after boosting: most primary clones, almost 97% of CD4 and less than 90% of CD8. Peaking on day 5 versus 15, the secondary response was faster but weaker. CD4 and CD8 compartments shared a small share of clonotypes.

TCR cDNA was made by 5'RACE template switching, adding a universal primer site and UMIs. TCRdb re-derived calls from the 5' RACE reads in MiXCR, one entry per CDR3 protein. The sample includes tens of thousands of distinct CDR3 sequences, over 7.5% seen only once; the top ten take 41%. This clonotype was obtained from a man aged 25-45 years who received the YFV17D yellow fever vaccine. The sample in question was CD8+ T cells sorted from PBMCs, obtained on the day of the yellow fever booster vaccination.

The DNA of the CDR3 is TGTGCCAGCAGTTTAGAGTGTTCCGGGGAGCTGTTTTTT. The encoded protein is CASSLECSGELFF. The rearrangement uses TRBV12-3 or TRBV12-4 and TRBJ2-2; D is unclear. The V end was cut by 1 base, the J end by 6 bases, with 6 bases between. The CDR3 contains 13 residues.